The clone carrying this TCR beta chain was observed once. Original data processing: Using reference gene primer amplification, nucleated cell counts were estimated. The data were produced by immunoSEQ multiplex PCR, yet TCRdb's version contains in-frame clones alone and is incomplete. The DNA was the basis for D and trimming; V, J and clone size are from that table. The sample yields roughly 160,000 clones, 83% seen once. This sample is part of a study of blood T cell repertoires in COVID-19. Study background: The origin of the acute and convalescent COVID-19 samples was the United States, Italy and Spain. Sample material is recorded as cDNA or gDNA derived from T cells, B-cell-depleted T cells, or PBMCs.

This receptor was identified in a woman of 80 years or more with acute or convalescent COVID-19. Material: peripheral blood.

The CDR3 DNA sequence: TGTGCCAGTAGTATTCTTGGGGACATGAGGCAGTTCTTC. Amino acid sequence: CASSILGDMRQFF. The V gene is TRBV19, the J gene TRBJ2-1; tentatively, D is TRBD1 (6 bases). The CDR3 is made up of 13 amino acids. V was clipped by 3 bases and J by 12 bases, with 15 bases between them. Germline CDR1 and CDR2: LNHDA and SQIVND (reference sequence).